The text below deals with one T cell receptor (beta chain). Assay used: immunoSEQ multiplex PCR; TCRdb lists only in-frame clones, some missing. The sample yields roughly 38,000 clones, over 85% seen once. These data come from a study of T cell changes during pregnancy in multiple sclerosis. The CDR3 extends over 14 amino acids. The J segment lost 4 bases and the V segment lost 1 base, leaving 1 base of the junction unmatched. CDR1 and CDR2 (germline): LNHDA, SQIVND (reference sequence). This TCR came from a female donor in good health, enrolled as a control in a pregnancy study. The V and J genes are TRBV19 and TRBJ2-7; TRBD1 matches at 10 bases. The sample was peripheral blood, taken in the third trimester of pregnancy. In DNA form, the CDR3 reads TGTGCCAGTAGTATAGGGGACAGGGGTTACGAGCAGTACTTC. Encoded protein: CASSIGDRGYEQYF.